This TCR beta chain was found in a study of shared clonotypes between healthy human individuals. Sequencing used immunoSEQ multiplex PCR; TCRdb keeps in-frame clones, though not all of them. In the table there are roughly 2.4 million clones, nearly 97% of which are singletons. Germline V CDR1 and CDR2: SGHTA, FQGNSA. The V and J ends lost 4 bases and 0 bases respectively, with 8 bases between them. This CDR3 contains 14 residues. Notes on this clone: The sample carries other DNA sequences with the same CDR3.

The chain carries TRBV7-2 and TRBJ2-3; D is possibly TRBD2 (6 bases). What was sequenced was naive CD4+ T cells sorted from blood. The subset denotes: CD45RA+ positively selected. The clonotype comes from a man younger than 35 in good health. CDR3 protein: CASSSGLSTDTQYF. The DNA of the CDR3 is TGTGCCAGCAGCTCTGGACTAAGCACAGATACGCAGTATTTT. The full variable domain, in which reference TRBV7-2 and TRBJ2-3 provide the parts outside the CDR3, is GAGVSQSPSNKVTEKGKDVELRCDPISGHTALYWYRQSLGQGLEFLIYFQGNSAPDKSGLPSDRFSAERTGGSVSTLTIQRTQQEDSAVYLCASSSGLSTDTQYFGPGTRLTVL.